This record covers a single T cell receptor (beta chain). Sequence at one end of the junction differs from germline and may be a read error. This record comes from a study of PD-1 blockade in mismatch repair-deficient tumors. Produced via immunoSEQ multiplex PCR; TCRdb's table is partial and in-frame only. The sample records about 110,000 clones, around three quarters being singletons. The CDR3 contains 15 residues. CDR1 is SGHAT, CDR2 FQDESV, per germline (reference sequence). The starting material was peripheral blood, obtained about 60 weeks after starting pembrolizumab. The rearrangement uses TRBV11-1 and TRBJ1-2, with D perhaps matching TRBD1 (5 bases). This TCR was sampled from an adult with mismatch repair-deficient cancer. CDR3 loop: CASNLGAGNDYGYTF. For the CDR3, the DNA is TGTGCCAGCAACTTAGGGGCAGGGAACGACTATGGCTACACCTTC.